The 13 T cell receptor beta chains reported below all come from one sample, sequenced in a study of beta chain features in type 1 diabetes. All of the isolated RNA was reverse transcribed, so expressed TCRB transcripts were sequenced. TCRdb's table, derived via immunoSEQ multiplex PCR, lists solely in-frame clones and lacks some. Among under 400,000 clones listed, 15% to 20% were seen once. What was sequenced was naive CD4+ T cells from blood. Source of these receptors: a woman between 18 and 29 years old in good health.

The sample holds a few counts of this clone. The rearrangement links TRBV4-2 to TRBJ2-7; 11 bases agree with TRBD2. V was pared by 2 bases and J by 0 bases, with 9 bases of the junction left unmatched. The germline CDR1 and CDR2 sequences are LGHNA and YNFKEQ. This CDR3 contains 18 residues. The CDR3 coding sequence is TGTGCCAGCAGCCAATCTACTTCCGGGACTAGCGGCTCCTACGAGCAGTACTTC. It is translated as CASSQSTSGTSGSYEQYF.

The V gene is TRBV2, the J gene TRBJ2-2; 8 bases agree with TRBD2. V shed 7 bases, J shed 2 bases, and the junction held 3 bases outside the gene matches. Germline-derived CDR1 and CDR2 are SNHLY and FYNNEI. The CDR3 runs to 14 residues. The CDR3 DNA follows: TGTGCCAGCACGGGACTAGATAACACCGGGGAGCTGTTTTTT. Its translation: CASTGLDNTGELFF.

A few counts support this clone. The chain is built from TRBV9 and TRBJ2-7, with D maybe TRBD1 (6 bases). The CDR3 runs to 14 residues. V was cut by 1 base and J by 6 bases, with 14 bases left in between. Germline values: CDR1 SGDLS, CDR2 YYNGEE. In DNA, the CDR3 is TGTGCCAGCAGCGTAAGTAGCACCAGGGGCGAGCAGTACTTC. Its protein product is CASSVSSTRGEQYF.

The chain carries TRBV7-6 and TRBJ2-5; 7 nucleotides align to TRBD1. Trimming cost V 5 bases and J 2 bases; bases outside gene matches: 2. The CDR3 length is 13 residues. Germline V gives CDR1 SGHVS, CDR2 FNYEAQ. CDR3 residues: CASSADRQETQYF. CDR3 sequence (DNA): TGTGCCAGCAGCGCGGACAGGCAAGAGACCCAGTACTTC.

A few counts support this clone. The V call is TRBV4-1, the J call TRBJ2-7; 9 nucleotides line up with TRBD1. V gave up 5 bases and J gave up 6 bases; unmatched junction bases: 5. The CDR3 is made up of 13 amino acids. Germline CDR1 MGHRA, CDR2 YSYEKL. The CDR3 protein is CASSWDRVSEQYF. The CDR3 bases are TGCGCCAGCAGCTGGGACAGGGTAAGCGAGCAGTACTTC.

As for this clone: The junction and the germline gene differ at one end; a read error may be behind it. The gene calls are TRBV11-2 and TRBJ2-2; D ambiguous. The CDR3 is 14 residues long. Germline CDR1 reads SGHAT; CDR2 reads FQNNGV. In DNA form, the CDR3 reads TGTGCCAGCAGCTTAGAAGGCAACAGCGGGGAGCTGTTTTTT. This encodes CASSLEGNSGELFF.

The chain is built from TRBV7-9 and TRBJ2-5; the D is unclear. From germline, CDR1 is SEHNR and CDR2 FQNEAQ (reference sequence). The CDR3 is made up of 13 amino acids. V lost 5 bases and J 1 base, leaving 8 bases between the germline ends. The CDR3, as DNA: TGTGCCAGCAGCCCCTGGGCCCAAGAGACCCAGTACTTC. This gives the protein CASSPWAQETQYF.

This chain uses TRBV10-1 with TRBJ1-5, with TRBD1 matching over 11 bases. The length of the CDR3 is 18 residues. V was clipped by 8 bases and J by 1 base; unmatched bases: 13. CDR1 WNHNN and CDR2 SYGVQD come from the germline V gene (reference sequence). In DNA, the CDR3 is TGCGCCAGCGGTAAACTAGGGACAGGGGGGAAGAGCAATCAGCCCCAGCATTTT. Protein: CASGKLGTGGKSNQPQHF.

The CDR3 DNA reads as TGCGCCAGCAGCCAACAGGGGGCTACCATCACAGATACGCAGTATTTT. Its protein product is CASSQQGATITDTQYF. The gene calls are TRBV5-1 and TRBJ2-3; 9 nucleotides agree with TRBD1. The CDR3 loop spans 16 amino acids. The ends lost 4 bases at V and 2 bases at J; junction bases unmatched: 8. Germline V gene sequence: CDR1 SGHRS, CDR2 YFSETQ.

This clone was detected only a few times. This chain joins TRBV7-2 and TRBJ2-2; TRBD1 might be the D (5 bases). Germline V gene lookup returns CDR1 SGHTA and CDR2 FQGNSA. This CDR3 comprises 14 residues. The V gene lost 5 bases and the J gene lost 1 base, with 8 bases spanning the gap. CDR3 protein: CASSVDRNTGELFF. The CDR3 region has the DNA TGTGCCAGCAGCGTCGACAGGAACACCGGGGAGCTGTTTTTT.

The rearrangement joins TRBV7-2 to TRBJ2-5, with a weak D call TRBD2 (6 bases). This CDR3 spans 15 amino acids. Trimming cost V 1 base and J 3 bases, with 12 bases left between them. Germline CDR1 reads SGHTA; CDR2 reads FQGNSA. The CDR3 nucleotides read TGTGCCAGCAGCTTAGGCGGCAGGGAGGAAGAGACCCAGTACTTC. Translation gives CASSLGGREEETQYF.

The chain joins TRBV5-1 to TRBJ2-7; 8 bases are shared with TRBD2. Trimming at V came to 1 base and at J to 4 bases, leaving 4 bases not matched to a gene. The CDR3 consists of 14 residues. Germline assignment: CDR1 SGHRS and CDR2 YFSETQ. Here the CDR3 reads CASSLNQREYEQYF. CDR3 coding DNA: TGCGCCAGCAGCTTGAACCAGCGGGAGTACGAGCAGTACTTC.

This clone was observed a single time. This chain uses TRBV6-6 with TRBJ2-7, with TRBD1 as a possible D gene (6 bases). Germline V lookup: CDR1 MNHNY, CDR2 SVGAGI (reference sequence). The CDR3 covers 13 residues. Trimming pared 8 bases from V and 0 bases from J, leaving 11 bases between. The CDR3 sequence: CASRTDLSYEQYF. CDR3 bases: TGTGCCAGCCGGACAGATCTCTCCTACGAGCAGTACTTC.